Listed below are T cell receptor beta chains from one sample, sequenced in a study of blood T cells in healthy people across ages. TCRdb recomputed calls from the 5' RACE reads with MiXCR, one row per CDR3 protein. The sample carries more than 650,000 distinct CDR3 sequences, roughly 24% recorded once. This sample also appeared in a second study, on T cells of mothers and their children.

The material sequenced was blood. The receptors originated from a boy younger than 18 in good health. Both conserved end residues are part of each CDR3. A D gene is named only where the DNA matches it firmly. Part of the rows lack a size; the others show once, few, many or a class for expanded clones.

V gene	D gene	clone size	J gene	CDR3 DNA	CDR3 protein
TRBV12-3/TRBV12-4	-	few	TRBJ2-2	TGTGCCAGCAGAAGAAGGGAAACCGGGGAGCTGTTTTTT	CASRRRETGELFF
TRBV18	-	few	TRBJ2-1	TGTGCCAGCTCACCACTCGAGGGAAGAGTATTGGACAATGAGCAGTTCTTC	CASSPLEGRVLDNEQFF
TRBV5-6	-	few	TRBJ1-6	TGTGCCAGCAGCTTGGACAGAAGCTCCTATAATTCACCCCTCCACTTT	CASSLDRSSYNSPLHF
TRBV6-5	-	few	TRBJ1-2	TGTGCCAGCAGTTACGCTGAGACCTATGGCTACACCTTC	CASSYAETYGYTF
TRBV12-3/TRBV12-4	-	-	TRBJ2-1	TGTGCCAGCAGTTTCTCCGGAGGAGTCCGAGGGGGTGAGCAGTTCTTC	CASSFSGGVRGGEQFF
TRBV7-7	-	-	TRBJ2-5	TGTGCTAGCAGCTTAGGAGGGTCTAGTAGAGGCGGGACCCAGTACTTC	CASSLGGSSRGGTQYF
TRBV4-3	TRBD2	-	TRBJ2-1	TGCGCCAGCAGCCACCGACCCCATAGCGGGAGCGGGTCCAATGAGCAGTTCTTC	CASSHRPHSGSGSNEQFF
TRBV2	-	few	TRBJ2-5	TGTGCCAGCAGTCGAAATTTGGGATCGGAGACCCAGTACTTC	CASSRNLGSETQYF
TRBV5-1	TRBD1	-	TRBJ2-4	TGCGCCAGCAGCGTATCACCGACAGGGGGGCAGGCCAAAAACATTCAGTACTTC	CASSVSPTGGQAKNIQYF
TRBV2	-	few	TRBJ1-2	TGTGCCAGCAGTGGGCAGGCCAACTATGGCTACACCTTC	CASSGQANYGYTF
TRBV7-9	-	few	TRBJ2-2	TGTGCCAGCAGCCCATGGAGAGGGCTCGCGAACACCGGGGAGCTGTTTTTT	CASSPWRGLANTGELFF
TRBV28	-	-	TRBJ2-7	TGTGCCAGCAGTGAACAGGGGGGGCTCTCCTACGAGCAGTACTTC	CASSEQGGLSYEQYF
TRBV9	-	-	TRBJ2-1	TGTGCCAGCAGCATAGATGCAGGGGCGGTCTACAATGAGCAGTTCTTC	CASSIDAGAVYNEQFF
TRBV28	TRBD1	-	TRBJ2-6	TGTGCCAGCAGTTTAATGGCAGGGGGTTTTGGGGCCAACGTCCTGACTTTC	CASSLMAGGFGANVLTF
TRBV6-1	-	few	TRBJ2-7	TGTGCCAGCGGGAGCTGGTTGAGCTCCTACGAGCAGTACTTC	CASGSWLSSYEQYF
TRBV12-3/TRBV12-4	-	few	TRBJ1-4	TGTGCCAGCAGCCCGGCAGGCAGGGGTGGAAAACTGTTTTTT	CASSPAGRGGKLFF
TRBV27	-	-	TRBJ2-6	TGTGCCAGCAGTCCGGGAGCTAAGCTTGGGGCCAACGTCCTGACTTTC	CASSPGAKLGANVLTF
TRBV7-9	-	-	TRBJ1-4	TGTGCCAGCAGCTTTTCCATCCGGGGCACGGAAGGGACTAATGAAAAACTGTTTTTT	CASSFSIRGTEGTNEKLFF
TRBV29-1	TRBD1	many	TRBJ2-7	TGCAGCGCTGGGACAGGGGACTCCTACGAGCAGTACTTC	CSAGTGDSYEQYF
TRBV12-3/TRBV12-4	-	-	TRBJ2-5	TGTGCCAGCAGTTTTCAGGGCCTCCAAGAGACCCAGTACTTC	CASSFQGLQETQYF
TRBV19	-	-	TRBJ2-4	TGTGCCAGTAGTATGAGAGGACAGCGGGGTGCAAACATTCAGTACTTC	CASSMRGQRGANIQYF
TRBV29-1	-	-	TRBJ2-2	TGCAGCACCCTTACTACGAACACCGGGGAGCTGTTTTTT	CSTLTTNTGELFF